Shown below are 4 T cell receptor beta chains from a single sample sequenced in a study of T cell repertoires in cytomegalovirus infection. Each CDR3 protein is one row after TCRdb ran MiXCR on the reads. The table has around 300,000 distinct CDR3 sequences, over 7.5% seen once. Material: PBMCs. The receptor set was obtained from a human donor in good health (CMV status not recorded). Some clones in this sample may be carry-over from other donors' samples.

This clonotype was recorded at least ten times. The chain uses TRBV28 and TRBJ2-5, with D perhaps given as TRBD1 or TRBD2 (5 bases each). Germline CDR1 is MDHEN and CDR2 is SYDVKM. The germline V and J ends were trimmed by 5 bases and 2 bases, with 18 bases remaining between them. The CDR3 sequence is 16 residues long. The CDR3: CASSPGLQTSQETQYF. CDR3 in DNA: TGTGCCAGCAGTCCGGGGCTTCAGACTTCTCAAGAGACCCAGTACTTC. The full variable domain, with the rest looked up from reference TRBV28 and TRBJ2-5, is DVKVTQSSRYLVKRTGEKVFLECVQDMDHENMFWYRQDPGLGLRLIYFSYDVKMKEKGDIPEGYSVSREKKERFSLILESASTNQTSMYLCASSPGLQTSQETQYFGPGTRLLVL.

The chain links TRBV2 to TRBJ2-5, with 9 bases lining up with TRBD2. The length of the CDR3 is 14 residues. Looked up from germline, CDR1 is SNHLY and CDR2 is FYNNEI. The trim removed 8 bases at V and 1 base at J, leaving 5 bases unmatched. CDR3 in DNA: TGTGCCAGCCGGCGGGAGGGGCCCCAAGAGACCCAGTACTTC. Its translation is CASRREGPQETQYF. The full variable domain, its missing parts supplied by reference TRBV2 and TRBJ2-5, is EPEVTQTPSHQVTQMGQEVILRCVPISNHLYFYWYRQILGQKVEFLVSFYNNEISEKSEIFDDQFSVERPDGSNFTLKIRSTKLEDSAMYFCASRREGPQETQYFGPGTRLLVL.

The chain has TRBV6-2 or TRBV6-3 and TRBJ2-7; D assignment may be TRBD1 or TRBD2 (5 bases each). The V and J ends lost 5 bases and 4 bases respectively, with 18 bases between them. The CDR3 has 15 residues. Germline assignment: CDR1 MNHEY and CDR2 SVGEGT. CDR3 DNA sequence: TGTGCCAGCAGTGAGCGGCAGGGCCTACAGTACGAGCAGTACTTC. Protein sequence: CASSERQGLQYEQYF.

This clonotype was counted many times. The chain uses TRBV7-2 and TRBJ1-1; TRBD1 might be the D (5 bases). CDR3 length: 16 amino acids. Looked up from germline, CDR1 is SGHTA and CDR2 is FQGNSA. Trimming pared 1 base from V and 4 bases from J, leaving 16 bases between. CDR3 in amino acids: CASSLDGFRGFTEAFF. The CDR3 nucleotides are TGTGCCAGCAGCTTAGACGGGTTTAGGGGATTCACTGAAGCTTTCTTT.